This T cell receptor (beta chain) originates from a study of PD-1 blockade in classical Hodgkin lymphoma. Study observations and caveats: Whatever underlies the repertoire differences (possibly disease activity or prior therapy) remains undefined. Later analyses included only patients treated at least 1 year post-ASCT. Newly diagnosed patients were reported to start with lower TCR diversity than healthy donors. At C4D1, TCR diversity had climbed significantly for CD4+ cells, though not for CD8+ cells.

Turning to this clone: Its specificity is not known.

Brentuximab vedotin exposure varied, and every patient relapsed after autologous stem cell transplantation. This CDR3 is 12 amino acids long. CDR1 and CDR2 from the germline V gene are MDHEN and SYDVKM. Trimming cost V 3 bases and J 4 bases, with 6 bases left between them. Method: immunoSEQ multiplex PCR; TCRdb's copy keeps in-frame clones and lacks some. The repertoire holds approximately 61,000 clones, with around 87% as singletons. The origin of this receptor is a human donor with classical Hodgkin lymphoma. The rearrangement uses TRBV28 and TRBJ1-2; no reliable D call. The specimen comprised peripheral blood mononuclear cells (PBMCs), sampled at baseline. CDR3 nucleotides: TGTGCCAGCAGTTTGAGCTCCTATGGCTACACCTTC. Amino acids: CASSLSSYGYTF.